These 8 T cell receptor beta chains were all obtained from the same sample, sequenced in a study of patients and donors after allogeneic stem cell transplantation. MiXCR, applied by TCRdb to the RT-PCR reads, yields one record per CDR3 protein. The sample shows about a million distinct CDR3 sequences, 15% to 20% of them seen only once. Sequencing was done on a sample of blood, either unsorted or a sorted T cell fraction (not recorded which). The source of these receptors is a human donor who was either an allogeneic HSCT recipient or a stem cell or donor lymphocyte infusion donor (not recorded which). It is not recorded whose cells these are; they may come from a transplant donor.

This chain joins TRBV20-1 and TRBJ1-1; no reliable D call. The V and J ends lost 0 bases and 5 bases respectively, with 13 bases between them. The CDR3 spans 14 residues. Germline V gives CDR1 DFQATT, CDR2 SNEGSKA (reference sequence). CDR3 residues: CSARDGRALTEAFF. CDR3 in DNA: TGCAGTGCTAGAGATGGACGGGCGCTAACTGAAGCTTTCTTT.

This clonotype has just one count. This chain connects TRBV10-3 to TRBJ1-1; no firm D call. Germline V lookup: CDR1 ENHRY, CDR2 SYGVKD. The CDR3 runs to 13 residues. Trimming stripped 9 bases from V and 5 bases from J, with 16 bases between. Here the CDR3 reads CAILKGPGTEAFF. In DNA, the CDR3 is TGTGCCATACTAAAAGGCCCGGGGACTGAAGCTTTCTTT.

This clonotype turned up a few times. The rearrangement joins TRBV7-9 to TRBJ2-7, with D perhaps TRBD1 or TRBD2 (7 bases each). The V end lost 1 base, the J end lost 3 bases, and 13 bases lay between the germline ends. Germline assignment: CDR1 SEHNR and CDR2 FQNEAQ (reference sequence). The CDR3 is made up of 15 amino acids. The CDR3 DNA reads as TGTGCCAGCAGCTTAGGGCAGGGGGAGGGCTACGAGCAGTACTTC. Translated, it gives CASSLGQGEGYEQYF. Complete variable domain (other parts from reference TRBV7-9 and TRBJ2-7): DTGVSQNPRHKITKRGQNVTFRCDPISEHNRLYWYRQTLGQGPEFLTYFQNEAQLEKSRLLSDRFSAERPKGSFSTLEIQRTEQGDSAMYLCASSLGQGEGYEQYFGPGTRLTVT.

The genes are TRBV4-1 and TRBJ2-7, with a weak D call TRBD1 (6 bases). The germline V and J ends were trimmed by 0 bases and 7 bases, with 19 bases remaining between them. This CDR3 has 16 residues. CDR1 and CDR2 from the germline V gene are MGHRA and YSYEKL. The CDR3 loop reads CASSQDPAGASLEQYF. The CDR3 region has the DNA TGCGCCAGCAGCCAAGATCCGGCAGGGGCGAGTCTGGAGCAGTACTTC.

Only a few counts were recorded for this clonotype. The rearrangement uses TRBV4-1 and TRBJ2-7; possibly TRBD2 for D (6 bases). This CDR3 is built from 16 residues. Germline CDR1 and CDR2: MGHRA and YSYEKL. Trimming took 1 base from V and 2 from J, leaving 15 bases between them. This CDR3 reads CASSQASRRDPYEQYF. In DNA form, the CDR3 reads TGCGCCAGCAGCCAAGCTAGTAGGAGGGATCCCTACGAGCAGTACTTC.

A few counts support this clonotype. The rearrangement joins TRBV12-3 or TRBV12-4 to TRBJ2-1, with TRBD2 matching over 13 bases. The CDR3 consists of 16 residues. The junction had 8 bases not matched to a gene; V was cut back by 8 bases and J by 4 bases. The CDR3 reads CASQLAGGDGYNEQFF. The CDR3 DNA reads as TGTGCCAGCCAACTAGCGGGGGGGGACGGGTACAATGAGCAGTTCTTC.

The CDR3 protein is CSARDGGSGSYEQYF. CDR3 DNA sequence: TGCAGTGCTAGAGATGGGGGTTCAGGGAGCTACGAGCAGTACTTC. The chain employs TRBV20-1 and TRBJ2-7; D could derive from TRBD1 or TRBD2 (5 bases each). Trimming pared 0 bases from V and 3 bases from J, leaving 15 bases between. Germline CDR1 DFQATT, CDR2 SNEGSKA (reference sequence). The CDR3 contains 15 residues.

The chain joins TRBV5-1 to TRBJ2-5, with D unclear. Germline-derived CDR1 and CDR2 are SGHRS and YFSETQ. This CDR3 contains 15 residues. V was shortened by 1 base and J by 5 bases, with 15 bases between the two germline ends. CDR3 nucleotide sequence: TGCGCCAGCAGCTTGAATCCCGGCTCCGGGGAGACCCAGTACTTC. Translating it yields CASSLNPGSGETQYF.